The present entry profiles one T cell receptor beta chain with its context. The table came from immunoSEQ multiplex PCR; TCRdb's copy has only in-frame clones and leaves some out. The sample lists about 250,000 clones, roughly 90% seen once, with roughly 2.6% in the top ten. Residents of 24 US areas, aged 18 to 89 years, made up the participants. Clinical histories supplied by participants themselves formed the basis of cohort assignment. The CDR3 spans 13 residues. Germline V gene lookup returns CDR1 KGHSH and CDR2 LQKENI. V dropped 2 bases and J dropped 1 base, with 5 bases sitting between them. The data derive from a study of blood T cell repertoires in COVID-19. Study-level information: T cells, B-cell-depleted T cells, or PBMCs supplied cDNA or gDNA.

This sequence was found in a young woman with acute COVID-19. What was sequenced was PBMCs or T cells enriched from blood (not recorded which). This chain connects TRBV18 to TRBJ2-5; D call uncertain. CDR3 protein: CASSPGPQETQYF. CDR3 DNA sequence: TGTGCCAGCTCACCAGGGCCCCAAGAGACCCAGTACTTC.